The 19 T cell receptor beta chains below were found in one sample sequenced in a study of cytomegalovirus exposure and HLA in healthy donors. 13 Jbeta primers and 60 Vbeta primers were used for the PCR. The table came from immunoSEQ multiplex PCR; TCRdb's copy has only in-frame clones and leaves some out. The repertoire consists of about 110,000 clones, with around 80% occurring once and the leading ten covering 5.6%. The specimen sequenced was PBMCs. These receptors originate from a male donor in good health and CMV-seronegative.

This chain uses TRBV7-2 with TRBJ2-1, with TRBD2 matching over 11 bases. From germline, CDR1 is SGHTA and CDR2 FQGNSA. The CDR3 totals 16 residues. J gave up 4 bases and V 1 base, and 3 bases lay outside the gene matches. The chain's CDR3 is CASSLEGTSGYNEQFF. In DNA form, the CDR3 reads TGTGCCAGCAGCTTAGAAGGGACTAGCGGTTACAATGAGCAGTTCTTC.

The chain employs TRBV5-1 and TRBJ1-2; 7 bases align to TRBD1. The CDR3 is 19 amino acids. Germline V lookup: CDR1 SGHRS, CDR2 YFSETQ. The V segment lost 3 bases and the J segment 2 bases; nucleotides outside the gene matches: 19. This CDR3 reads CASSSRRFHRGSDNYGYTF. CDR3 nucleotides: TGCGCCAGCAGCTCCCGCAGGTTCCACAGGGGAAGCGACAACTATGGCTACACCTTC.

The CDR3 DNA reads as TGTGCCAGTAGTATGTTCGGGACAGGGGGCCTTTACTCCCCCTACGAGCAGTACTTC. As protein: CASSMFGTGGLYSPYEQYF. V usage is TRBV19 and J usage is TRBJ2-7, with 12 bases aligning to TRBD1. Germline CDR1 is LNHDA and CDR2 is SQIVND (reference sequence). This CDR3 is built from 19 residues. Germline trimming cut 3 bases from V and 2 bases from J; bases unmatched to any gene: 14.

The CDR3 is CASSPEIGTEIYEQYF. The CDR3, as DNA: TGTGCCAGCAGTCCCGAGATCGGGACAGAGATTTACGAGCAGTACTTC. The chain uses TRBV28 and TRBJ2-7; TRBD1 agrees at 7 bases. This CDR3 has 16 amino acids. Germline V gives CDR1 MDHEN, CDR2 SYDVKM. J was trimmed by 4 bases and V by 5 bases; bases with no gene match: 14.

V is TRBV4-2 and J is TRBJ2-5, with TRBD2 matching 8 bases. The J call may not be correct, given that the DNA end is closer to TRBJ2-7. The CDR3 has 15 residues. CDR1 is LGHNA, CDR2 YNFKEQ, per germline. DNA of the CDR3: TGTGCCAGCAGCCACAACCCGGCGGGAGGATACGAGCAGTACTTC. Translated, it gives CASSHNPAGGYEQYF.

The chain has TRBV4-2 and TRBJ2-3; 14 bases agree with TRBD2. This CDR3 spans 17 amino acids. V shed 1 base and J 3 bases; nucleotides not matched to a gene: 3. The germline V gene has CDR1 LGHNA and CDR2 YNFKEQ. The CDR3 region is CASSQGTSGRRTDTQYF. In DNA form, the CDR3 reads TGTGCCAGCAGCCAAGGGACTAGCGGGAGGAGGACAGATACGCAGTATTTT.

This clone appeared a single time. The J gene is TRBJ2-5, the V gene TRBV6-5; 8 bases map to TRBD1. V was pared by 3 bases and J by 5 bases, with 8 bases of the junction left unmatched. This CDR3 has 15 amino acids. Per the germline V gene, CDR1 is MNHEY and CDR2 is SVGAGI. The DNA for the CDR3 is TGTGCCAGCAGTTATCGACAGGGGCTTTGGGAGACCCAGTACTTC. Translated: CASSYRQGLWETQYF.

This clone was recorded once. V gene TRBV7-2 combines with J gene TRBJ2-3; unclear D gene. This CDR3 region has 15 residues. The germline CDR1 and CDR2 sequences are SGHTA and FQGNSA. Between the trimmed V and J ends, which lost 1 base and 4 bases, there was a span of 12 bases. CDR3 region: CASSLGPGDADTQYF. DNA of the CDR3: TGTGCCAGCAGCTTAGGCCCCGGAGATGCAGATACGCAGTATTTT.

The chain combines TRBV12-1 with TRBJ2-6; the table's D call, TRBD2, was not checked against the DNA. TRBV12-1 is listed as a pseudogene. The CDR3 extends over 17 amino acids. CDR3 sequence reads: CASSFGGDKSRANVLTF. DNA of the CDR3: TGTGCCAGCAGCTTTGGCGGGGATAAGAGCCGGGCCAACGTCCTGACTTTC.

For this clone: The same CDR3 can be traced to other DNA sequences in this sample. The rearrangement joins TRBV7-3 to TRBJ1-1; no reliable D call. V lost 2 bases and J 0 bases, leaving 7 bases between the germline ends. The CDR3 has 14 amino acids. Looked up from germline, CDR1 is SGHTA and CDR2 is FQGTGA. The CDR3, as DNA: TGTGCCAGCAGCTTAGGACTTTTGAACACTGAAGCTTTCTTT. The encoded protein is CASSLGLLNTEAFF.

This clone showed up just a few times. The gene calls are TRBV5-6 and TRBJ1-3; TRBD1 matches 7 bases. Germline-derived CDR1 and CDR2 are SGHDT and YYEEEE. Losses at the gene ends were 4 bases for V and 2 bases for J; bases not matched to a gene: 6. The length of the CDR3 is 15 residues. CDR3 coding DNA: TGTGCCAGCAGCCCAGGGGGAATCGCTGGAAACACCATATATTTT. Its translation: CASSPGGIAGNTIYF.

The CDR3 region has the DNA TGTGCCAGCAGTGACCCCGGGACAGCGAACCTCTATGGCTACACCTTC. Its translation is CASSDPGTANLYGYTF. The V call is TRBV25-1, the J call TRBJ1-2; 7 bases fit TRBD1. Looked up from germline, CDR1 is MGHDK and CDR2 is SYGVNS. This CDR3 spans 16 amino acids. J gave up 4 bases and V 3 bases, and 11 bases lay outside the gene matches.

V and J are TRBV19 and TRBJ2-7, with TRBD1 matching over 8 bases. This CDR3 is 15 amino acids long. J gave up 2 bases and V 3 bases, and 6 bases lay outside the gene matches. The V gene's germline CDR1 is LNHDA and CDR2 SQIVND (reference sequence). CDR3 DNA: TGTGCCAGTAGTATGGGTACAGGGGGTACCTACGAGCAGTACTTC. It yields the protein CASSMGTGGTYEQYF.

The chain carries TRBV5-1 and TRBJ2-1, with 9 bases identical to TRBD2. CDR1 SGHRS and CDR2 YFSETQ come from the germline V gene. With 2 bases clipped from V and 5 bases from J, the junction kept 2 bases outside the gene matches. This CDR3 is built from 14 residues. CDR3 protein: CASSFRLADNEQFF. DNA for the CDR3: TGCGCCAGCAGCTTTAGACTAGCGGACAATGAGCAGTTCTTC.

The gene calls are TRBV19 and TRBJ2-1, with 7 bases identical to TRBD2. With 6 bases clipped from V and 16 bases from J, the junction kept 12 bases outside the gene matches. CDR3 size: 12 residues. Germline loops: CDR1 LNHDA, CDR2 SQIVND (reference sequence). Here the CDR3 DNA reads TGTGCCAGTAGGCTCCCTAGGGGACTACGATTCTTC. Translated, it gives CASRLPRGLRFF.

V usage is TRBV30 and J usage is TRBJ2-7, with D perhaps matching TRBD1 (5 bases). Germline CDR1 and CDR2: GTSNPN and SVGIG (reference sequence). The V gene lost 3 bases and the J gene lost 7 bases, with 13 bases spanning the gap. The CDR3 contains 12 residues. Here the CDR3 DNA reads TGTGCCTGGAGCCACCCCTCAGGGGAGCAGTACTTC. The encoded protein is CAWSHPSGEQYF.

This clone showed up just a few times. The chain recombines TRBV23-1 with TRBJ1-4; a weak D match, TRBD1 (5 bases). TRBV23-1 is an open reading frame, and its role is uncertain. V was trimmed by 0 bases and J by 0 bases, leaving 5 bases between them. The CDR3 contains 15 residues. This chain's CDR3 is CASSQSGATNEKLFF. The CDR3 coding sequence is TGCGCCAGCAGTCAATCAGGGGCAACTAATGAAAAACTGTTTTTT.

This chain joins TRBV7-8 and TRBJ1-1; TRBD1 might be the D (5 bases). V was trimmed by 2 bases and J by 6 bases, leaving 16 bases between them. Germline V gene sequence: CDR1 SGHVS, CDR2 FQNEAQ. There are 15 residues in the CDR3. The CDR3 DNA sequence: TGTGCCAGCAGCTTATTGGACGGGGGTCTGGCTGAAGCTTTCTTT. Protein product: CASSLLDGGLAEAFF.

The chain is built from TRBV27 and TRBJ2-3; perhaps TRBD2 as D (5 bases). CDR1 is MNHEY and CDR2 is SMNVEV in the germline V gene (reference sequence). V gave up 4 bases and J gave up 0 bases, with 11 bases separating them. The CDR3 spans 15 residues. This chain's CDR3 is CASSYAGLSTDTQYF. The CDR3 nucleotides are TGTGCCAGCAGTTACGCGGGCCTAAGCACAGATACGCAGTATTTT.